Presented here are 16 T cell receptor beta chains from one specimen sequenced in a study of blood T cells in healthy people across ages. The second PCR ran about 6 to 12 cycles with a sample-barcoded 5' primer and J-beta primers. One entry per CDR3 protein, called by TCRdb with MiXCR from the 5' RACE reads. The table has some 1,800,000 distinct CDR3 sequences, 30% to 40% seen once. The sequenced material came from blood. These TCRs come from a human donor in good health.

This clonotype occurred many times. V is TRBV7-2 and J is TRBJ2-5, with 7 bases fitting TRBD1. Germline V gene sequence: CDR1 SGHTA, CDR2 FQGNSA. The CDR3 extends over 14 amino acids. Losses at the gene ends were 3 bases for V and 2 bases for J; bases not matched to a gene: 3. The CDR3 region has the DNA TGTGCCAGCAGCTTTAGACAGGGTCAAGAGACCCAGTACTTC. It codes for CASSFRQGQETQYF.

This clonotype was seen many times. The rearrangement joins TRBV6-2 or TRBV6-3 to TRBJ2-5, with D uncertain. From germline, CDR1 is MNHEY and CDR2 SVGEGT. CDR3 length: 13 amino acids. The V and J ends lost 4 bases and 2 bases respectively, with 8 bases between them. This CDR3 is CASSFQRQETQYF. Here the CDR3 DNA reads TGTGCCAGCAGTTTTCAGCGACAAGAGACCCAGTACTTC.

The chain is built from TRBV20-1 and TRBJ1-2; 8 nucleotides align to TRBD1. Germline-derived CDR1 and CDR2 are DFQATT and SNEGSKA (reference sequence). CDR3 length: 14 amino acids. As DNA, the CDR3 is TGCAACACCATAAGACAGGGGTTGGCCTATGGCCGCACCTTC. Encoded protein: CNTIRQGLAYGRTF.

This clonotype has only one observation. The chain joins TRBV7-2 to TRBJ2-7; maybe TRBD2 (6 bases). The germline V and J ends were trimmed by 5 bases and 0 bases, with 11 bases remaining between them. The CDR3 is 14 amino acids. Germline V gene data show CDR1 as SGHTA and CDR2 as FQGNSA. CDR3 region: CASSPAGPSYEQYF. The CDR3 DNA is TGTGCCAGCAGCCCAGCGGGCCCCTCCTACGAGCAGTACTTC.

CDR3 in DNA: TGTGCCACTACAGGGGGCACCGGGATGAATACGCAGTATTTT. It specifies CATTGGTGMNTQYF. This sequence joins TRBV6-1 and TRBJ2-3; TRBD1 agrees at 9 bases. Germline-derived CDR1 and CDR2 are MNHNS and SASEGT. The CDR3 is 14 amino acids. Trimming at V came to 10 bases and at J to 7 bases, leaving 12 bases not matched to a gene.

The chain joins TRBV12-3 or TRBV12-4 to TRBJ2-1; weak D call: TRBD2 (6 bases). Trimming shortened V by 6 bases and J by 4 bases, and 13 bases separated the two germline ends. This CDR3 contains 14 residues. The CDR3 sequence is CASSFLEGYNEQFF. For the CDR3, the DNA is TGTGCCAGCAGCTTTTTGGAGGGGTACAATGAGCAGTTCTTC.

DNA for the CDR3: TGTGCCAGCAGAGGAATTGGGGGCCGGAGGCCGGGCGGGGAGCTGTTTTTT. This encodes CASRGIGGRRPGGELFF. The chain recombines TRBV28 with TRBJ2-2; possibly TRBD1 for D (6 bases). Trimming removed 6 bases from V and 7 bases from J, with 24 bases in between. Germline V gene data show CDR1 as MDHEN and CDR2 as SYDVKM. The CDR3 runs 17 residues.

This clonotype was observed a handful of times. V gene TRBV5-6 combines with J gene TRBJ1-1; TRBD1 matches at 8 bases. The CDR3 has 14 amino acids. Germline V gene sequence: CDR1 SGHDT, CDR2 YYEEEE. V shed 5 bases and J 6 bases; nucleotides not matched to a gene: 9. The CDR3 DNA is TGTGCCAGCAGTTCGCAGGGGGCAGGGGCTGAAGCTTTCTTT. Amino acids: CASSSQGAGAEAFF.

The chain uses TRBV7-2 and TRBJ2-3; 8 bases line up with TRBD1. The CDR3 runs 15 residues. Germline V gene sequence: CDR1 SGHTA, CDR2 FQGNSA. V lost 1 base, J lost 6 bases, and 6 bases stayed unmatched. The DNA for the CDR3 is TGTGCCAGCAGCTTAGTCGGCAGGGGGCTTGATACGCAGTATTTT. This translates into CASSLVGRGLDTQYF.

This clonotype showed up just a few times. This rearrangement joins TRBV12-3 or TRBV12-4 to TRBJ1-5, with D possibly TRBD1 on 5 matching bases. V was cut by 5 bases and J by 1 base, with 15 bases left in between. This CDR3 comprises 16 residues. CDR3 bases: TGTGCCAGCAGTGCGAGCCTAGGGGTCAGCAATCAGCCCCAGCATTTT. Residues: CASSASLGVSNQPQHF.

The chain employs TRBV6-2 or TRBV6-3 and TRBJ1-5; D gene uncertain. The V and J ends lost 6 bases and 1 base respectively, with 16 bases between them. Germline loops: CDR1 MNHEY, CDR2 SVGEGT. This CDR3 has 16 residues. This CDR3 reads CASSWNIRGSNQPQHF. The CDR3 nucleotides are TGTGCCAGCAGCTGGAACATCCGAGGGAGCAATCAGCCCCAGCATTTT.

This clonotype was recorded once. The rearrangement joins TRBV6-5 to TRBJ2-7; 12 bases map to TRBD1. Germline assignment: CDR1 MNHEY and CDR2 SVGAGI. The CDR3 has 15 residues. J lost 7 bases, V lost 6 bases, and 10 bases had no gene match. CDR3: CASSRPGQGAVEQYF. The CDR3 region has the DNA TGTGCCAGCAGCCGGCCGGGACAGGGGGCAGTGGAGCAGTACTTC.

In this sample, this clonotype turned up a few times. The V gene is TRBV5-8, the J gene TRBJ2-2; no clear D gene. CDR1 is SGHTS and CDR2 is YDEGEE in the germline V gene. V lost 6 bases to trimming and J lost 0 bases, with 9 bases between them. This CDR3 region has 14 residues. CDR3 nucleotides: TGTGCCAGCAAAACAGAGACGAACACCGGGGAGCTGTTTTTT. Its protein product is CASKTETNTGELFF. Drawing the rest from reference TRBV5-8 and TRBJ2-2, the complete variable domain is EAGVTQSPTHLIKTRGQQATLRCSPISGHTSVYWYQQALGLGLQFLLWYDEGEERNRGNFPPRFSGRQFPNYSSELNVNALELEDSALYLCASKTETNTGELFFGEGSRLTVL.

This clonotype was seen ten or more times. The gene calls are TRBV7-2 and TRBJ2-1; D possibly uses TRBD1 or TRBD2 (5 bases each). The germline V gene has CDR1 SGHTA and CDR2 FQGNSA. The V end was cut by 6 bases, the J end by 4 bases, with 13 bases between. This CDR3 comprises 14 residues. CDR3 nucleotides: TGTGCCAGCAGTTTTAGGGGACCTTACAATGAGCAGTTCTTC. The encoded protein is CASSFRGPYNEQFF. Complete variable domain (other parts from reference TRBV7-2 and TRBJ2-1): GAGVSQSPSNKVTEKGKDVELRCDPISGHTALYWYRQSLGQGLEFLIYFQGNSAPDKSGLPSDRFSAERTGGSVSTLTIQRTQQEDSAVYLCASSFRGPYNEQFFGPGTRLTVL.

The J gene is TRBJ1-1, the V gene TRBV5-8; D gene unclear. CDR3 size: 12 residues. V was shortened by 6 bases and J by 2 bases, with 8 bases between the two germline ends. The germline V gene encodes CDR1 SGHTS and CDR2 YDEGEE. For the CDR3, the DNA is TGTGCCAGCACCCCCTTTAACACTGAAGCTTTCTTT. Protein product: CASTPFNTEAFF.

This chain joins TRBV20-1 and TRBJ2-3; D remains ambiguous. Deletions cut 0 bases from V and 8 bases from J, with 6 bases between. CDR1 and CDR2 (germline): DFQATT, SNEGSKA (reference sequence). The CDR3 runs to 11 residues. The CDR3 sequence: CSAREGFTQYF. The CDR3 DNA reads TGCAGTGCTAGAGAGGGGTTTACGCAGTATTTT.